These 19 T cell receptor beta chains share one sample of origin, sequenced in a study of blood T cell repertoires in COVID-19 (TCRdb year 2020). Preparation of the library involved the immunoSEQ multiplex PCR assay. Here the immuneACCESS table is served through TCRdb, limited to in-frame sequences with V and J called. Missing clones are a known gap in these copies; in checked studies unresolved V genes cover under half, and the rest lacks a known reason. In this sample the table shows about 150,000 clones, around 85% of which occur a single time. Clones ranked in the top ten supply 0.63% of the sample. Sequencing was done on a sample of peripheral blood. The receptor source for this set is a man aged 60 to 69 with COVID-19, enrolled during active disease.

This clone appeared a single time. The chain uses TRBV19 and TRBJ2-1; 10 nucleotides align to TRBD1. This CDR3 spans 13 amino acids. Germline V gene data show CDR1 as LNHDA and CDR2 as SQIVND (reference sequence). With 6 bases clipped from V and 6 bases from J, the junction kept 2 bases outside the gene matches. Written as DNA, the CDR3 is TGTGCCAGTAGCAGGACAGGGGGCAATGAGCAGTTCTTC. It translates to CASSRTGGNEQFF.

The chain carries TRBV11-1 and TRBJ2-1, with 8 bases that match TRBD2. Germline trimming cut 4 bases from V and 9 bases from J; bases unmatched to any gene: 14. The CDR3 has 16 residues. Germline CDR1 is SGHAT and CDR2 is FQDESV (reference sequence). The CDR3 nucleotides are TGTGCCAGCAGCTCACCCCCGGGACTAGAGTTTACTGAGCAGTTCTTC. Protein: CASSSPPGLEFTEQFF.

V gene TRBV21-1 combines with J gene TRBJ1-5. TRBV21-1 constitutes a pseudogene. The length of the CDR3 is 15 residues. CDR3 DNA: TGTGCCAGCAGCAAAGGGAACGGGAACAATCAGCCCCAGCATTTT. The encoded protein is CASSKGNGNNQPQHF.

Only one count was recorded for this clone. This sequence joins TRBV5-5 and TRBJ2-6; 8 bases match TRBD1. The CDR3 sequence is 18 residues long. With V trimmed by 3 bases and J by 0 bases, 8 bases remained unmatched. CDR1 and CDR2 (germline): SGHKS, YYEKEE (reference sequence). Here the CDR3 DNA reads TGTGCCAGCAGCTCCTTGGACAGGGCCCTCTCTGGGGCCAACGTCCTGACTTTC. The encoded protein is CASSSLDRALSGANVLTF.

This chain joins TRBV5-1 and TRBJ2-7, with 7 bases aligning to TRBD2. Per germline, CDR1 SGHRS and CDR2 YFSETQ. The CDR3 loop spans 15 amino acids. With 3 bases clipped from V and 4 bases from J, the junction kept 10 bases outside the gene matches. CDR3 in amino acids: CASSSSLAWGYEQYF. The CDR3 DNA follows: TGCGCCAGCAGCTCCTCACTAGCGTGGGGGTACGAGCAGTACTTC.

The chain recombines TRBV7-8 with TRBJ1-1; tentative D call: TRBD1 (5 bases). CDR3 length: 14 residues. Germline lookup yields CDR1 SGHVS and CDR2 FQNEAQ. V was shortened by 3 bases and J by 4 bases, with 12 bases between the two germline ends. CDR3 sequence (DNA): TGTGCCAGCAGCTTCGCCGGGGGGAGCACTGAAGCTTTCTTT. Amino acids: CASSFAGGSTEAFF.

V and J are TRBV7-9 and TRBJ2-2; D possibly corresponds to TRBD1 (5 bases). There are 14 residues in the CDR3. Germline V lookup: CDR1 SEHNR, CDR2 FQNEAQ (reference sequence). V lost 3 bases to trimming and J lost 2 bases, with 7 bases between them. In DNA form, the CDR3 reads TGTGCCAGCAGCTTGGACACTAACACCGGGGAGCTGTTTTTT. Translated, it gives CASSLDTNTGELFF.

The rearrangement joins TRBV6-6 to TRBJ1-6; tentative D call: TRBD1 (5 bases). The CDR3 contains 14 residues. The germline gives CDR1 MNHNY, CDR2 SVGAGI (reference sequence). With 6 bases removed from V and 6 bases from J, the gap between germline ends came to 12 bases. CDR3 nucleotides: TGTGCCAGCAGCCAGCAGGGAGGTAATTCACCCCTCCACTTT. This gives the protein CASSQQGGNSPLHF.

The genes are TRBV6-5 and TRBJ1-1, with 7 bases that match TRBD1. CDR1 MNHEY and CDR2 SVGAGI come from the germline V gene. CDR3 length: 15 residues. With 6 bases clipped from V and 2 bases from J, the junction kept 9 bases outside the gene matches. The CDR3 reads CASSAHRGLNTEAFF. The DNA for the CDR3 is TGTGCCAGCAGCGCTCACAGGGGTCTAAACACTGAAGCTTTCTTT.

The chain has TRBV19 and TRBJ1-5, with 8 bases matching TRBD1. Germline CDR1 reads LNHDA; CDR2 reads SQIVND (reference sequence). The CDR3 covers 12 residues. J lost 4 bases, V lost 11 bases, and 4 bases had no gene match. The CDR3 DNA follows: TGTGCCGGAAGACAGGGGAATCAGCCCCAGCATTTT. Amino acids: CAGRQGNQPQHF.

CDR3 sequence (DNA): TGTGCCAGCAGGAACAGCCATAATTCACCCCTCCACTTT. Translating gives CASRNSHNSPLHF. The chain is built from TRBV28 and TRBJ1-6; no definite D call. Trimming cost V 6 bases and J 5 bases, with 8 bases left between them. The germline CDR1 and CDR2 sequences are MDHEN and SYDVKM. The CDR3 has 13 amino acids.

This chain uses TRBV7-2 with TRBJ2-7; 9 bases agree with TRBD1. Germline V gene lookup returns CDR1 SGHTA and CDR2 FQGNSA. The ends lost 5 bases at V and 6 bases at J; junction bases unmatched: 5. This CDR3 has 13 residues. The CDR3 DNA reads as TGTGCCAGCAGCCCGGGACAGGGAACCGAGCAGTACTTC. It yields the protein CASSPGQGTEQYF.

The CDR3 sequence: CASSPTDVSEKLFF. CDR3 in DNA: TGTGCCAGCAGCCCGACAGACGTTTCTGAAAAACTGTTTTTT. The chain carries TRBV9 and TRBJ1-4, with a weak D call TRBD1 (5 bases). Germline lookup yields CDR1 SGDLS and CDR2 YYNGEE. The CDR3 covers 14 residues. With 4 bases removed from V and 7 bases from J, the gap between germline ends came to 14 bases.

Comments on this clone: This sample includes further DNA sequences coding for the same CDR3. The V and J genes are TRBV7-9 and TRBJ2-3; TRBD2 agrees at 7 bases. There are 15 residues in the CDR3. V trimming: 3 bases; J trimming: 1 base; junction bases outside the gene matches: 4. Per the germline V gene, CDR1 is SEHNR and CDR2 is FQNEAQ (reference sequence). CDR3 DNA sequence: TGTGCCAGCAGCTTTGGGGGAGGGGGCACAGATACGCAGTATTTT. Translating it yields CASSFGGGGTDTQYF.

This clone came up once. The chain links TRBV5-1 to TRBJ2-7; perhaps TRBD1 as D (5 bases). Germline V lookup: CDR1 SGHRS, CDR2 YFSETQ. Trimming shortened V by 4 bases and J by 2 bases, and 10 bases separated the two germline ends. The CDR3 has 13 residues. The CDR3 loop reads CASSRTSTYEQYF. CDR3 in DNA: TGCGCCAGCAGCCGGACAAGTACCTACGAGCAGTACTTC.

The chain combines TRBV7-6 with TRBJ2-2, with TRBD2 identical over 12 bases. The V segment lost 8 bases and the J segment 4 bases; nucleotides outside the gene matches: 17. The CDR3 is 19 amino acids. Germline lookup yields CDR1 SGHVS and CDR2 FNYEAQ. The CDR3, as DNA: TGTGCCAGCCACAGAACTCTAGCGGGGGGGCCCTCGGGCACCGGGGAGCTGTTTTTT. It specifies CASHRTLAGGPSGTGELFF.

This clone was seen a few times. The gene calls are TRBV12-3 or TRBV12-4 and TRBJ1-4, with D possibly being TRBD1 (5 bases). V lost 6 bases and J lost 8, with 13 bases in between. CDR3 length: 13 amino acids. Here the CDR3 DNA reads TGTGCCAGCAGAGCAGGGCCAGGAGAAAAACTGTTTTTT. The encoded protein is CASRAGPGEKLFF.

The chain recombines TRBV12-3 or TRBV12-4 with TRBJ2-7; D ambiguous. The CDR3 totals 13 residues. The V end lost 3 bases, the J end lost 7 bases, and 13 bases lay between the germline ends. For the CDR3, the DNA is TGTGCCAGCAGTTTTGGCAGAGCTAGGGAGCAGTACTTC. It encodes CASSFGRAREQYF.

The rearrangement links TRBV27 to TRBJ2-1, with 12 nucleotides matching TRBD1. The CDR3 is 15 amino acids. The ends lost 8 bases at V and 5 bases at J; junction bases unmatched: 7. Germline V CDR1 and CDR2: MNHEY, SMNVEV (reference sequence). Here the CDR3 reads CASQRGDRGHNEQFF. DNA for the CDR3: TGTGCCAGCCAGAGAGGGGACAGGGGGCACAATGAGCAGTTCTTC.